Listed below are T cell receptor beta chains from one sample, sequenced in a study of HIV-infected patients and healthy controls. TCRdb independently ran MiXCR on the 5' RACE reads; one entry per CDR3 protein. The table has about 9,700 distinct CDR3 sequences, roughly 8% seen once. Sample: blood. These receptors originate from an adult in good health. Each CDR3 is given with its conserved first and last residue. A D gene is named only where the DNA matches it firmly. Not every row has a clone size; where given, it reads once, few, many or a size class.

many	-	TRBV20-1	TRBJ1-1	TGCAGTGCTAGAGATTCCAGCAGAAACCCAGTTGAAGCTTTCTTT	CSARDSSRNPVEAFF
many	-	TRBV6-5	TRBJ1-4	TGTGCCAGCAGTTACTCTCAGGGGCTGGTTGAAAAACTGTTTTTT	CASSYSQGLVEKLFF
many	TRBD2	TRBV3-1	TRBJ2-7	TGTGCCAGCAGCCAAGATACCAGCGGGGGAACTCTCCGCCACTTC	CASSQDTSGGTLRHF
few	-	TRBV15	TRBJ1-2	TGTGCCACCAGCAGTAGTCAGACAGCCGCTCGCTATGGCTACACCTTC	CATSSSQTAARYGYTF
medium-sized	TRBD1	TRBV6-6	TRBJ1-3	TGTGCCAGCAGCTTTTTTCCGGGACAGGGACATACGGGAAACACCATATATTTT	CASSFFPGQGHTGNTIYF
many	TRBD1	TRBV6-5	TRBJ2-7	TGTGCCAGCAGGACCGGACAGGGGCCTCGGGAGCAGTACTTC	CASRTGQGPREQYF
few	-	TRBV10-1	TRBJ2-1	TGCGCCAGCATTTCTAGGGGGGGGAAATCCTACAATGAGCAGTTCTTC	CASISRGGKSYNEQFF
many	-	TRBV3-1	TRBJ2-3	TGTGCCAGCAGCCAAGATAGGGCAGATACGCAGTATTTT	CASSQDRADTQYF
medium-sized	-	TRBV7-2	TRBJ1-2	TGTGCCAGCAGCCCAACTGTCCTAGCCGGCTACACCTTC	CASSPTVLAGYTF
many	-	TRBV20-1	TRBJ1-5	TGCAGTGCTGCAAGAAGGGGCACAGCGGATCAGCCCCAGCATTTT	CSAARRGTADQPQHF
few	-	TRBV7-9	TRBJ1-2	TGTGCCAGCGTAGGACCTACCCGTTATGGCTACACCTTC	CASVGPTRYGYTF
many	-	TRBV19	TRBJ2-3	TGTGCCAGTAGTCATCTATTGGCAGATACGCAGTATTTT	CASSHLLADTQYF
-	TRBD1	TRBV10-3	TRBJ1-2	TGTGCCATCAGTGGTGGACAGGGGCATGGCTACACCTTC	CAISGGQGHGYTF
many	-	TRBV30	TRBJ2-6	TGTGCCTGGAGCTACGGGGGACAGTCAAACGTCCTGACTTTC	CAWSYGGQSNVLTF
-	TRBD1	TRBV27	TRBJ1-5	TGTGCCAGCAGTCCAAGGACAGGGCGAGGGGGCAATCAGCCCCAGCATTTT	CASSPRTGRGGNQPQHF
medium-sized	-	TRBV20-1	TRBJ1-2	TGCAGTGCTAGTTGGCAGGGGACTTATGGCTACACCTTC	CSASWQGTYGYTF
medium-sized	TRBD1	TRBV7-2	TRBJ1-5	TGTGCCAGCAGTCAAGCGACGGGACAGATGAATCAGCCCCAGCATTTT	CASSQATGQMNQPQHF
many	-	TRBV19	TRBJ1-1	TGTGCCAGTAGTTCGACGGGGGGAGTAAAGACTGAAGCTTTCTTT	CASSSTGGVKTEAFF
many	TRBD1	TRBV5-4	TRBJ2-1	TGTGCCAGCAGCTTTTTTGGATTCGGGACAGCGAATGAGCAGTTCTTC	CASSFFGFGTANEQFF
many	-	TRBV29-1	TRBJ1-3	TGCAGCGTTCAGCGGGCAAGGAATGGAAACACCATATATTTT	CSVQRARNGNTIYF
medium-sized	TRBD1	TRBV4-1	TRBJ1-6	TGCGCCAGCAGCAGGACAGGGGGCTTGGCTTCACCCCTCCACTTT	CASSRTGGLASPLHF
medium-sized	-	TRBV27	TRBJ2-3	TGTGCCAGCAGTATCTCTTACAGCATCACAGATACGCAGTATTTT	CASSISYSITDTQYF
few	-	TRBV3-1	TRBJ1-1	TGTGCCAGCAGCCAAGGTCTCAGTTCGAGGACTGAAGCTTTCTTT	CASSQGLSSRTEAFF
medium-sized	-	TRBV12-5	TRBJ1-1	TGTGCTAGTGGTTTGGGGGGAATATGGACTGAAGCTTTCTTT	CASGLGGIWTEAFF
medium-sized	TRBD1	TRBV2	TRBJ1-2	TGTGCCAGCAGTGAAACGTACAGGGGGAACTATGGCTACACCTTC	CASSETYRGNYGYTF
many	TRBD1	TRBV24-1	TRBJ2-1	TGTGCCACCAGTGATCCCCAGACAGGGGGCCATGAGCAGTTCTTC	CATSDPQTGGHEQFF
many	-	TRBV19	TRBJ1-6	TGTGCCAGTAGTAGGCTACAGGGTGGTTCACCCCTCCACTTT	CASSRLQGGSPLHF
medium-sized	-	TRBV10-1	TRBJ1-1	TGCGCCAGCAGTGAATACAGGCAGAACACTGAAGCTTTCTTT	CASSEYRQNTEAFF
-	-	TRBV14	TRBJ1-2	TGTGCCAGCAGCCAAGCAAGGGGAGAAATTTTCAACTATGGCTACACCTTC	CASSQARGEIFNYGYTF
medium-sized	-	TRBV6-5	TRBJ1-6	TGTGCCAGCAGTAATTCCGACACCTATAATTCACCCCTCCACTTT	CASSNSDTYNSPLHF
medium-sized	-	TRBV5-1	TRBJ1-4	TGCGCCAGCAGCCTAGCGGATGGAGATGAAAAACTGTTTTTT	CASSLADGDEKLFF
many	-	TRBV5-5	TRBJ2-3	TGTGCCAGCAGCTTGGGGGCCACTATATCCACAGATACGCAGTATTTT	CASSLGATISTDTQYF
medium-sized	-	TRBV20-1	TRBJ1-2	TGCAGTGCCACTCAGGGATATGGCTACACCTTC	CSATQGYGYTF
medium-sized	-	TRBV6-1	TRBJ2-1	TGTGCCAGCAGTGAAGGTCCCTACAATGAGCAGTTCTTC	CASSEGPYNEQFF
medium-sized	-	TRBV7-9	TRBJ1-1	TGTGCCAGCAGCTCCCGGGCCCCTGGTGGCGACACTGAAGCTTTCTTT	CASSSRAPGGDTEAFF
many	TRBD1	TRBV20-1	TRBJ1-1	TGCAGTGCTCTCCCCGGGACAGGGTTCTTGAACACTGAAGCTTTCTTT	CSALPGTGFLNTEAFF
many	TRBD2	TRBV20-1	TRBJ2-7	TGCAGTGCTAGACATGCTAGCGGGGGGACTATAAGGAGCTCCTACGAGCAGTACTTC	CSARHASGGTIRSSYEQYF
many	TRBD1	TRBV12-3/TRBV12-4	TRBJ2-7	TGTGCCAGCAGTTTACCTTCTGGACAGGGTTGGCTGTACGAGCAGTACTTC	CASSLPSGQGWLYEQYF
medium-sized	-	TRBV12-3/TRBV12-4	TRBJ1-1	TGTGCCAGCAGTTTCCGCGCGCGGAACACTGAAGCTTTCTTT	CASSFRARNTEAFF
-	TRBD1	TRBV6-1	TRBJ2-4	TGTGCCAGCAGTGGACAGGGAGCCAAAAACATTCAGTACTTC	CASSGQGAKNIQYF
medium-sized	-	TRBV12-3/TRBV12-4	TRBJ2-5	TGTGCCAGCAGTCTTCCTACGACGGGAAAAACGGGGACCCAGTACTTC	CASSLPTTGKTGTQYF
-	-	TRBV5-4	TRBJ2-7	TGTGCCAGCAGCGTGACAGAGCCTGCCTACGAGCAGTACTTC	CASSVTEPAYEQYF